Below are 21 T cell receptor beta chains sequenced from a single sample in a study of blood T cell repertoires in COVID-19. Using immunoSEQ multiplex PCR, the repertoire was profiled, and TCRdb retains in-frame clones only, with some absent. The sample consists of 250,000 to 350,000 clones, about 82% of them appearing once. Sequencing was done on a sample of peripheral blood. The receptors were sampled from a woman aged 45-65 years with active or convalescent COVID-19.

V usage is TRBV29-1 and J usage is TRBJ1-2; tentatively, D is TRBD1 (5 bases). V lost 7 bases, J lost 4 bases, and 10 bases lay in between. Germline assignment: CDR1 SQVTM and CDR2 ANQGSEA. The length of the CDR3 is 11 residues. This chain's CDR3 is CSGWGGYGYTF. Written as DNA, the CDR3 is TGCAGCGGCTGGGGGGGCTATGGCTACACCTTC.

The gene calls are TRBV4-2 and TRBJ2-1, with D uncertain. The CDR3 extends over 13 amino acids. Trimming shortened V by 1 base and J by 7 bases, and 8 bases separated the two germline ends. CDR1 is LGHNA, CDR2 YNFKEQ, per germline. CDR3 sequence reads: CASSQAARNEQFF. The CDR3 nucleotides read TGTGCCAGCAGCCAAGCCGCTAGGAATGAGCAGTTCTTC.

The chain recombines TRBV2 with TRBJ2-4; 11 bases are a match to TRBD2. Germline loops: CDR1 SNHLY, CDR2 FYNNEI. The CDR3 sequence is 16 residues long. The trim removed 8 bases at V and 4 bases at J, leaving 10 bases unmatched. The CDR3 sequence: CASRAPTSGTKNIQYF. The CDR3 region has the DNA TGTGCCAGCCGAGCCCCGACTAGCGGGACAAAAAACATTCAGTACTTC.

This clone has just a few counts. The CDR3 bases are TGTGCCAGCAGCCAAAATCCGGGACAGGGCAATGAGCAGTTCTTC. Protein sequence: CASSQNPGQGNEQFF. The chain joins TRBV3-1 (or the pseudogene TRBV3-2) to TRBJ2-1; 9 bases are a match to TRBD1. Germline-derived CDR1 and CDR2 are LGHDT and YNNKEL (reference sequence). This CDR3 is built from 15 residues. V trimming: 2 bases; J trimming: 6 bases; junction bases outside the gene matches: 5.

CDR3 residues: CASSQEGKAFF. CDR3 sequence (DNA): TGTGCCAGTAGCCAGGAGGGTAAAGCTTTCTTT. The chain links TRBV19 to TRBJ1-1; D uncertain. Germline V lookup: CDR1 LNHDA, CDR2 SQIVND (reference sequence). The length of the CDR3 is 11 residues. The V gene lost 6 bases and the J gene lost 9 bases, with 11 bases spanning the gap. Complete variable domain (other parts from reference TRBV19 and TRBJ1-1): DGGITQSPKYLFRKEGQNVTLSCEQNLNHDAMYWYRQDPGQGLRLIYYSQIVNDFQKGDIAEGYSVSREKKESFPLTVTSAQKNPTAFYLCASSQEGKAFFGQGTRLTVV.

The chain has TRBV28 and TRBJ1-2; 11 positions agree with TRBD1. CDR3 length: 13 residues. J gave up 5 bases and V 7 bases, and 3 bases lay outside the gene matches. Germline CDR1 and CDR2: MDHEN and SYDVKM. The CDR3 reads CASTGTGGYGYTF. CDR3 nucleotide sequence: TGTGCCAGCACCGGGACAGGGGGTTATGGCTACACCTTC.

The V and J genes are TRBV20-1 and TRBJ2-3, with 10 bases aligning to TRBD2. Germline trimming cut 3 bases from V and 3 bases from J; bases unmatched to any gene: 3. CDR1 is DFQATT, CDR2 SNEGSKA, per germline (reference sequence). The CDR3 is made up of 14 amino acids. For the CDR3, the DNA is TGCAGTGCTAGTAGCGGGAGGTATACAGATACGCAGTATTTT. Translated, it gives CSASSGRYTDTQYF.

The chain is built from TRBV25-1 and TRBJ2-7; possible D gene TRBD2, 5 bases. Germline CDR1 reads MGHDK; CDR2 reads SYGVNS. Deletions cut 3 bases from V and 2 bases from J, with 17 bases between. This CDR3 has 16 amino acids. The CDR3, as DNA: TGTGCCAGCAGTGAGAGGTCGGGTAGCGCTGCCTACGAGCAGTACTTC. Encoded protein: CASSERSGSAAYEQYF.

The rearrangement uses TRBV4-2 and TRBJ2-5; D not resolved. CDR1 and CDR2 (germline): LGHNA, YNFKEQ. This CDR3 contains 12 residues. V shed 0 bases and J shed 3 bases, with 2 bases lying between them. CDR3 sequence: CASSQDKETQYF. CDR3 in DNA: TGTGCCAGCAGCCAAGATAAAGAGACCCAGTACTTC.

V is TRBV7-3 and J is TRBJ1-1; D ambiguous. The CDR3 runs 13 residues. The germline V gene has CDR1 SGHTA and CDR2 FQGTGA. V dropped 1 base and J dropped 1 base, with 4 bases sitting between them. The CDR3 DNA reads as TGTGCCAGCAGCTTAAGGAGGAACACTGAAGCTTTCTTT. Translated: CASSLRRNTEAFF.

The chain links TRBV19 to TRBJ2-1, with 13 bases aligning to TRBD2. The CDR3 is made up of 18 amino acids. With 4 bases clipped from V and 4 bases from J, the junction kept 10 bases outside the gene matches. In germline, CDR1 is LNHDA, CDR2 SQIVND (reference sequence). CDR3 bases: TGTGCCAGTAGTAGCGGGACTAGCGGGACCTCAAAGTACAATGAGCAGTTCTTC. Translation gives CASSSGTSGTSKYNEQFF.

The rearrangement uses TRBV11-2 and TRBJ2-7; 8 bases line up with TRBD1. J lost 6 bases, V lost 5 bases, and 12 bases had no gene match. The CDR3 has 15 amino acids. CDR1 is SGHAT and CDR2 is FQNNGV in the germline V gene. CDR3 protein: CASSVHWDRRGEQYF. The CDR3 DNA reads TGTGCCAGCAGCGTACACTGGGACAGGAGGGGCGAGCAGTACTTC. Together with reference TRBV11-2 and TRBJ2-7, the CDR3 gives the full variable domain: EAGVAQSPRYKIIEKRQSVAFWCNPISGHATLYWYQQILGQGPKLLIQFQNNGVVDDSQLPKDRFSAERLKGVDSTLKIQPAKLEDSAVYLCASSVHWDRRGEQYFGPGTRLTVT.

V and J are TRBV11-1 and TRBJ1-2; TRBD1 might be the D (5 bases). The CDR3 spans 14 residues. Between the trimmed V and J ends, which lost 5 bases and 2 bases, there was a span of 12 bases. The germline CDR1 and CDR2 sequences are SGHAT and FQDESV (reference sequence). DNA of the CDR3: TGTGCCAGCAGCCCCCAACAGGAGAACTATGGCTACACCTTC. It specifies CASSPQQENYGYTF.

The chain carries TRBV5-1 and TRBJ2-7; D is perhaps TRBD1 (6 bases). V lost 0 bases and J lost 6, with 13 bases in between. Germline V gene sequence: CDR1 SGHRS, CDR2 YFSETQ. The CDR3 extends over 14 amino acids. The CDR3 DNA reads TGCGCCAGCAGCTTGGGGACAGCGATGGGCGAGCAGTACTTC. Its protein product is CASSLGTAMGEQYF. Full variable domain (outside the CDR3, taken from reference TRBV5-1 and TRBJ2-7): KAGVTQTPRYLIKTRGQQVTLSCSPISGHRSVSWYQQTPGQGLQFLFEYFSETQRNKGNFPGRFSGRQFSNSRSEMNVSTLELGDSALYLCASSLGTAMGEQYFGPGTRLTVT.

CDR3 region: CAWRPQARETQYF. Written as DNA, the CDR3 is TGTGCCTGGAGACCTCAGGCCCGAGAGACCCAGTACTTC. The rearrangement joins TRBV30 to TRBJ2-5; no clear D gene. Trimming cost V 3 bases and J 4 bases, with 12 bases left between them. The CDR3 consists of 13 residues. Germline loops: CDR1 GTSNPN, CDR2 SVGIG (reference sequence).

This clone was recorded a few times. The chain couples TRBV12-5 to TRBJ2-7, with 13 bases aligning to TRBD2. V lost 1 base and J lost 11; bases outside the gene matches: 11. This CDR3 comprises 16 residues. CDR1 and CDR2 (germline): LGHNT, FRNRAP. The CDR3 region has the DNA TGTGCTAGTGGTTTGGATCCCCCGGGACTAGCGGGGAGGAAGTACTTC. It encodes CASGLDPPGLAGRKYF.

The chain recombines TRBV5-1 with TRBJ2-1; 8 bases match TRBD2. The CDR3 totals 16 residues. J gave up 7 bases and V 4 bases, and 13 bases lay outside the gene matches. The germline V gene has CDR1 SGHRS and CDR2 YFSETQ. CDR3 sequence: CASSPMTAGATNEQFF. The CDR3 coding sequence is TGCGCCAGCAGCCCGATGACAGCGGGAGCAACAAATGAGCAGTTCTTC.

This clone appeared a few times. The V call is TRBV2, the J call TRBJ2-1; 8 bases are a match to TRBD2. Germline V gene sequence: CDR1 SNHLY, CDR2 FYNNEI. Losses at the gene ends were 6 bases for V and 0 bases for J; bases not matched to a gene: 13. The CDR3 consists of 18 residues. The CDR3 spells CASSRTGATSASYNEQFF. For the CDR3, the DNA is TGTGCCAGCAGCCGCACGGGGGCGACTAGCGCCTCCTACAATGAGCAGTTCTTC. Looking up the rest from reference TRBV2 and TRBJ2-1 gives the full variable domain: EPEVTQTPSHQVTQMGQEVILRCVPISNHLYFYWYRQILGQKVEFLVSFYNNEISEKSEIFDDQFSVERPDGSNFTLKIRSTKLEDSAMYFCASSRTGATSASYNEQFFGPGTRLTVL.

The gene calls are TRBV11-3 and TRBJ2-2; possible D gene TRBD2, 5 bases. V was shortened by 5 bases and J by 6 bases, with 7 bases between the two germline ends. The CDR3 consists of 12 residues. CDR1 is SGHNT, CDR2 YENEEA, per germline. The CDR3 region is CASSPGAGELFF. The CDR3 bases are TGTGCCAGCAGCCCCGGGGCCGGGGAGCTGTTTTTT.

The chain employs TRBV20-1 and TRBJ2-1; D is perhaps TRBD1 (6 bases). This CDR3 is built from 11 residues. Trimming pared 4 bases from V and 8 bases from J, leaving 9 bases between. Germline CDR1 and CDR2: DFQATT and SNEGSKA (reference sequence). The CDR3 bases are TGCAGTGCTACACAGGGACATGAGCAGTTCTTC. It specifies CSATQGHEQFF.

This clone has more than one count but fewer than ten. The J gene is TRBJ1-2, the V gene TRBV14; unclear D gene. CDR1 and CDR2 from the germline V gene are SGHDN and FVKESK. Trimming took 0 bases from V and 4 from J, leaving 9 bases between them. The CDR3 totals 14 residues. CDR3: CASSQDTVSYGYTF. The DNA of the CDR3 is TGTGCCAGCAGCCAAGACACAGTTAGCTATGGCTACACCTTC.